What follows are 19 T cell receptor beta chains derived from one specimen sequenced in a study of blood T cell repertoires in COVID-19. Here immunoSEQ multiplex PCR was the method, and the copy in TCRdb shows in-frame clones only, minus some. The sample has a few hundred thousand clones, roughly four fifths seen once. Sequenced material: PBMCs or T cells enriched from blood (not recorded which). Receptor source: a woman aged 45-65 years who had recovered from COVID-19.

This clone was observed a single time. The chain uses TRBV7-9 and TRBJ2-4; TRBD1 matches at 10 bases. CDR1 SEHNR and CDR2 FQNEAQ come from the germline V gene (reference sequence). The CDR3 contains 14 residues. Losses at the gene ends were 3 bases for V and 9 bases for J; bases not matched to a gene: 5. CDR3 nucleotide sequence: TGTGCCAGCAGCTTCGGGACAGGGGAGGGCATTCAGTACTTC. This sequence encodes CASSFGTGEGIQYF.

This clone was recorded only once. The CDR3 DNA is TGTGCCAGCAGTTCGCCCTCAGCGCGAACAGATACGCAGTATTTT. It specifies CASSSPSARTDTQYF. This chain links TRBV28 with TRBJ2-3; unclear D gene. V was clipped by 4 bases and J by 3 bases, with 14 bases between them. Looked up from germline, CDR1 is MDHEN and CDR2 is SYDVKM. This CDR3 is built from 15 residues.

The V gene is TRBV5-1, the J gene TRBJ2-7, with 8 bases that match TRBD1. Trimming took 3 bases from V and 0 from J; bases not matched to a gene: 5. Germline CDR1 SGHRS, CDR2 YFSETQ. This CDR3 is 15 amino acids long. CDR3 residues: CASSWGTGSSYEQYF. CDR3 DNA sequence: TGCGCCAGCAGCTGGGGGACAGGTTCCTCCTACGAGCAGTACTTC.

DNA of the CDR3: TGTGCCAGCAGCCAAGACACCTCCGGACAGGGAAATTCACCCCTCCACTTT. As protein: CASSQDTSGQGNSPLHF. The rearrangement links TRBV4-2 to TRBJ1-6; 8 nucleotides match TRBD1. Germline lookup yields CDR1 LGHNA and CDR2 YNFKEQ. This CDR3 is built from 17 residues. With V trimmed by 0 bases and J by 7 bases, 8 bases remained unmatched.

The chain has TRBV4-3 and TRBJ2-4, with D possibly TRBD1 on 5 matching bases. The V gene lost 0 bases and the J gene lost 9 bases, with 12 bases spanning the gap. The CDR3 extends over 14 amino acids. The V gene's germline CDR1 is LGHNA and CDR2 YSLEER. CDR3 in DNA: TGCGCCAGCAGCCAAGATCAGACAGCTAGCATTCAGTACTTC. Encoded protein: CASSQDQTASIQYF.

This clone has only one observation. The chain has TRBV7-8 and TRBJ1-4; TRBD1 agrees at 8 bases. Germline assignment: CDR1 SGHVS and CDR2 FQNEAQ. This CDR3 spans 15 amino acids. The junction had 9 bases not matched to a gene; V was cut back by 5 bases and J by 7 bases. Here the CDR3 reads CASSEDRAGVEKLFF. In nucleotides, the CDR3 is TGTGCCAGCAGCGAGGACAGGGCTGGTGTTGAAAAACTGTTTTTT. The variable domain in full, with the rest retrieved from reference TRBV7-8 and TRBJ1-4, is GAGVSQSPRYKVAKRGQDVALRCDPISGHVSLFWYQQALGQGPEFLTYFQNEAQLDKSGLPSDRFFAERPEGSVSTLKIQRTQQEDSAVYLCASSEDRAGVEKLFFGSGTQLSVL.

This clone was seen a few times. The CDR3 spells CASSLATTSGSTDTQYF. The CDR3 DNA reads as TGCGCCAGCAGCTTGGCCACCACTAGCGGGAGCACAGATACGCAGTATTTT. V and J are TRBV5-1 and TRBJ2-3; TRBD2 matches 9 bases. The germline gives CDR1 SGHRS, CDR2 YFSETQ. The CDR3 has 17 amino acids. Unmatched junction bases numbered 5, after V lost 0 bases and J lost 0 bases.

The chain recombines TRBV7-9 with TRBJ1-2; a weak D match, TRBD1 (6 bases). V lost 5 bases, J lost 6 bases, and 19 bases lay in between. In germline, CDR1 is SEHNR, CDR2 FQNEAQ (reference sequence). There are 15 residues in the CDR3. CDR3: CASSPGAFPRHGYTF. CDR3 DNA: TGTGCCAGCAGCCCAGGGGCCTTTCCCCGTCATGGCTACACCTTC.

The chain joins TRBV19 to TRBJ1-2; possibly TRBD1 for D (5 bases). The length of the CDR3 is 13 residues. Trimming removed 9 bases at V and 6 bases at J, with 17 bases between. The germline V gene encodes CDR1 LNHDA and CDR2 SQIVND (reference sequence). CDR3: CASSRGVQDGYTF. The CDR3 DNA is TGTGCCAGCAGCCGGGGGGTTCAGGATGGCTACACCTTC.

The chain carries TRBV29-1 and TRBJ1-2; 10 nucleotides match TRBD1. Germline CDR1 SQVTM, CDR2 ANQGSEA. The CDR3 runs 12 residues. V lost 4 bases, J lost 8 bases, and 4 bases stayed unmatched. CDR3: CSVGTGGGGYTF. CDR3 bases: TGCAGCGTTGGGACAGGGGGTGGAGGCTACACCTTC.

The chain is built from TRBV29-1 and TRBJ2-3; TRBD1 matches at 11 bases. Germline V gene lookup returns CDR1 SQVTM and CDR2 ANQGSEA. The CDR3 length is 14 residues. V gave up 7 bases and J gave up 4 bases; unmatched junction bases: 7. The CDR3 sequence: CSGTGDRGADTQYF. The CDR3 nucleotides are TGCAGCGGGACGGGGGACAGGGGGGCAGATACGCAGTATTTT.

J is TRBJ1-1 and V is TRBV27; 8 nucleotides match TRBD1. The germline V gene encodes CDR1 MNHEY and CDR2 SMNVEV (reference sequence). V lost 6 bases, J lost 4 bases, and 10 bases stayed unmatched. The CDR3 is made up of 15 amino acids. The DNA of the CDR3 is TGTGCCAGCAGCCAGACAGGGGCGGTGTCCACTGAAGCTTTCTTT. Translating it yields CASSQTGAVSTEAFF.

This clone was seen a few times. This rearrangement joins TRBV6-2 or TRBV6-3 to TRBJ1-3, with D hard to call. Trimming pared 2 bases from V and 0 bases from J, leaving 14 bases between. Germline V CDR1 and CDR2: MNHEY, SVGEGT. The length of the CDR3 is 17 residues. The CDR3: CASSYTTAGSSGNTIYF. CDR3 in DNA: TGTGCCAGCAGTTACACCACCGCCGGGAGCTCTGGAAACACCATATATTTT.

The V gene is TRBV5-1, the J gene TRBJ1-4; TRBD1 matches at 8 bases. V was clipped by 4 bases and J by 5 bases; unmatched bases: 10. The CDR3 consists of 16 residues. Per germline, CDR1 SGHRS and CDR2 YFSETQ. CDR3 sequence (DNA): TGCGCCAGCAGCCTCCAGGGGGCGCCGATAAATGAAAAACTGTTTTTT. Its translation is CASSLQGAPINEKLFF. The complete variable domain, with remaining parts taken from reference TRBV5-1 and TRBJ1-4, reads KAGVTQTPRYLIKTRGQQVTLSCSPISGHRSVSWYQQTPGQGLQFLFEYFSETQRNKGNFPGRFSGRQFSNSRSEMNVSTLELGDSALYLCASSLQGAPINEKLFFGSGTQLSVL.

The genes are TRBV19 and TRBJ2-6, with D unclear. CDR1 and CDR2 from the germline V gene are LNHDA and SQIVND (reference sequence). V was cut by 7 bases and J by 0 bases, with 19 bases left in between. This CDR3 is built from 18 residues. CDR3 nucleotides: TGTGCCAGTACCAAGACTTTTGTCTCTCTCTCTGGGGCCAACGTCCTGACTTTC. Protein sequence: CASTKTFVSLSGANVLTF.

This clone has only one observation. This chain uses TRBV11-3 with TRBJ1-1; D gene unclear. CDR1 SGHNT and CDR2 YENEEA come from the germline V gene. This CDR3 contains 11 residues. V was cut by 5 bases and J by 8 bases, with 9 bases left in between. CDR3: CASSPGGEAFF. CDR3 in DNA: TGTGCCAGCAGCCCCGGCGGGGAAGCTTTCTTT.

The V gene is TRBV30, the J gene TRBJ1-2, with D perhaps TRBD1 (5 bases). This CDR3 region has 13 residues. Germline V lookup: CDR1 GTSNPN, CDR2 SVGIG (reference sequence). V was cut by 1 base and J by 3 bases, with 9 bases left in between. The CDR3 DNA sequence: TGTGCCTGGAGTGGGGGGGAGTACTATGGCTACACCTTC. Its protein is CAWSGGEYYGYTF.

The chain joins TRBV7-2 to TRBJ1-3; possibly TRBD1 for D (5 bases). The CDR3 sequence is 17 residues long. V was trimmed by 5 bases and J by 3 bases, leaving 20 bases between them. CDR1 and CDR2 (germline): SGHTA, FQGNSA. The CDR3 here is CASSPPNAQGGGNTIYF. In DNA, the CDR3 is TGTGCCAGCAGCCCGCCCAATGCTCAGGGTGGTGGAAACACCATATATTTT.

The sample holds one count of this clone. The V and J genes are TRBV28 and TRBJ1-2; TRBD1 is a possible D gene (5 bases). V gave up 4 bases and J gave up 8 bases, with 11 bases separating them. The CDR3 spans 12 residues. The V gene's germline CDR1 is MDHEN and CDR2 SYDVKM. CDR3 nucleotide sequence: TGTGCCAGCAGTTCTATAAGGGGCGGCTACACCTTC. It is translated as CASSSIRGGYTF.